Listed below are T cell receptor beta chains from one sample, sequenced in a study of regulatory T cells in long-lasting Graves disease. TCRdb called the multiplex PCR reads again in MiXCR, with one record for every CDR3 protein. The sample lists about 420,000 distinct CDR3 sequences, around 15% seen once, with less than 30% in the top ten. The sample was also linked to a second study, of T cells in Graves' hyperthyroidism and ophthalmopathy.

Sequences were derived from peripheral blood mononuclear cells (PBMCs), sampled at new diagnosis, from a patient treated with antithyroid drugs. Receptors originate from a young woman with Graves disease. Each CDR3 is given with its conserved first and last residue. Each record gives: J gene, D gene, clone size, V gene, CDR3 DNA, CDR3 protein. D genes are given only for firm matches. Clone sizes are given selectively: once, few, many, or a class where the clone is expanded.

TRBJ2-5	TRBD2	many	TRBV3-1	TGTGCCAGCAGCCAAGATCCTAGCGGAGACTTCGAGACCCAGTACTTC	CASSQDPSGDFETQYF
TRBJ2-1	TRBD2	many	TRBV6-1	TGTGCTAGCACCGTCTGGCCTAGCGGGAGTGTGGATGAGCAGTTCTTC	CASTVWPSGSVDEQFF
TRBJ2-4	.	many	TRBV3-1	TGTGCCAGCAGCCAAGAGGTGACAGGAGCCAAAAACATTCAGTACTTC	CASSQEVTGAKNIQYF
TRBJ2-6	.	.	TRBV18	TGTGCCAGCTCAGAAGGACCGCTTTCTGGGGCCAACGTCCTGACTTTC	CASSEGPLSGANVLTF
TRBJ2-7	TRBD2	few	TRBV7-2	TGTGCCAGCAGGGAAAACCTGCGGGAGAAGCAGTACTTC	CASRENLREKQYF
TRBJ2-5	TRBD2	many	TRBV20-1	TGCAGTGCGATTGGGACTAGCGGGAGACACAGAGAGACCCAGTACTTC	CSAIGTSGRHRETQYF
TRBJ1-6	TRBD1	many	TRBV20-1	TGCAGTGCTAGAGACCTGGACAGGGCCGAGAGAAATTCACCCCTCCACTTT	CSARDLDRAERNSPLHF
TRBJ2-5	TRBD1	many	TRBV6-1	TGTGCCAGCAGCGGAGACCCAGGGACAGGGGTTGAGACCCAGTACTTC	CASSGDPGTGVETQYF
TRBJ2-1	.	few	TRBV20-1	TGCAGTGCTAGAAGGGGACTTACCAATGAGCAGTTCTTC	CSARRGLTNEQFF
TRBJ1-5	.	.	TRBV28	TGTGCCAGCAGGGGAATTTGGGATAGCAATCAGCCCCAGCATTTT	CASRGIWDSNQPQHF
TRBJ1-1	TRBD1	many	TRBV28	TGTGCCAGCAGTTTGCGACAGGGAATCGATGACACTGAAGCTTTCTTT	CASSLRQGIDDTEAFF
TRBJ2-1	.	many	TRBV11-3	TGTGCCAGCAGCTCACCCCTGAAATCGTACGAGCAGTTCTTC	CASSSPLKSYEQFF
TRBJ2-1	.	few	TRBV5-5	TGTGCCAGCAGCTTAGGAGGGAGACCCTACAATGAGCAGTTCTTC	CASSLGGRPYNEQFF
TRBJ2-1	.	few	TRBV6-1	TGTGCCAGCAGGGATCTAGACAATGAGCAGTTCTTC	CASRDLDNEQFF
TRBJ2-5	.	.	TRBV4-2	TGTGCCAGCAGCCAAGCAGCTCCAGGACAGGGAGGGCAGGCTGAGACCCAGTACTTC	CASSQAAPGQGGQAETQYF
TRBJ1-5	.	few	TRBV10-3	TGTGCCATCAGTGGGGAGTATAGCAATCAGCCCCAGCATTTT	CAISGEYSNQPQHF
TRBJ2-4	.	few	TRBV20-1	TGCAGCTCCAACGTTGGATTGTGGGCCAAAAACATTCAGTACTTC	CSSNVGLWAKNIQYF
TRBJ2-5	TRBD2	many	TRBV7-2	TGTGCCAGCAGCCATAGACTAGCGGAATTGGAGACCCAGTACTTC	CASSHRLAELETQYF
TRBJ2-1	TRBD2	.	TRBV20-1	TGCAGTGCTAGAGATTATTCCACAACTAGCGGGATAAGTAATGAGCAGTTCTTC	CSARDYSTTSGISNEQFF
TRBJ2-3	.	.	TRBV5-5	TGTGCCAGCAGCACACACAGGGTTCTGGGCTTTACAGATACGCAGTATTTT	CASSTHRVLGFTDTQYF
TRBJ1-4	.	.	TRBV24-1	TGTGCCACCAGTGATCCCCGAGGGACGGAATCTAATGAAAAACTGTTTTTT	CATSDPRGTESNEKLFF
TRBJ2-2	TRBD2	many	TRBV6-2/TRBV6-3	TGTGCCAGCAGTTTTAGGACTAGCATTGGGGAGCTGTTTTTT	CASSFRTSIGELFF
TRBJ2-1	.	.	TRBV20-1	TGCAGTGCCTACCCAGGGAACAATGAGCAGTTCTTC	CSAYPGNNEQFF
TRBJ1-2	TRBD1	.	TRBV7-8	TGTGCCAGCAGCTTAGGGACAGGGTTTGACTATGGCTACACCTTC	CASSLGTGFDYGYTF
TRBJ2-3	.	.	TRBV2	TGTGCCAGCAGTGATCGAAAGCGACTACGCACAGATACGCAGTATTTT	CASSDRKRLRTDTQYF
TRBJ2-3	TRBD2	.	TRBV29-1	TGCAGCGTTACTAGCGGGAGAGGGGATACGCAGTATTTT	CSVTSGRGDTQYF
TRBJ2-7	.	many	TRBV12-3/TRBV12-4	TGTGCCAGCAGTTTCGCAGGGCACGAGCAGTACTTC	CASSFAGHEQYF
TRBJ2-7	TRBD2	many	TRBV20-1	TGCAGTGCCACAATAGCGGGCCTCTTCTCCTACGAGCAGTACTTC	CSATIAGLFSYEQYF
TRBJ2-3	.	many	TRBV30	TGTGCCTGGAGTCAGGTGTCAGATACGCAGTATTTT	CAWSQVSDTQYF
TRBJ2-1	TRBD2	many	TRBV12-3/TRBV12-4	TGTGCCAGCAGTTTAGTCCCTTTACTAGCGGGAGGGCTTGTGCGCTACAATGAGCAGTTCTTC	CASSLVPLLAGGLVRYNEQFF
TRBJ2-2	TRBD1	many	TRBV6-1	TGTGCCAGCGGAAGACAGGGATACACCGGGGAGCTGTTTTTT	CASGRQGYTGELFF
TRBJ2-1	TRBD2	many	TRBV20-1	TGCAGTGCTAGGGACCGGGACTATTCCTACAATGAGCAGTTCTTC	CSARDRDYSYNEQFF
TRBJ1-1	.	many	TRBV9	TGTGCCAGCAGCGTAGCGGGGGCCACTGAAGCTTTCTTT	CASSVAGATEAFF
TRBJ2-3	TRBD1	.	TRBV12-3/TRBV12-4	TGTGCCAGCAGTCCCTCGGAATGGACAGGGGGCGCCCCATGGCAGTATTTT	CASSPSEWTGGAPWQYF
TRBJ2-5	TRBD2	.	TRBV5-4	TGTGCCAGCAGCTTAAGTAGCGGGCAGCAAGAGACCCAGTACTTC	CASSLSSGQQETQYF
TRBJ1-2	.	many	TRBV28	TGTGCCAGCAATCAGGTTTCCGCGTTATATGGCTACACCTTC	CASNQVSALYGYTF
TRBJ2-1	TRBD2	few	TRBV5-1	TGCGCCAGCAGCTTGGAGTTAGCGGGAGGGGTCTACAATGAGCAGTTCTTC	CASSLELAGGVYNEQFF
TRBJ2-1	.	few	TRBV20-1	TGCAGTGCGGAGGGGGGCAGAGCACACAATGAGCAGTTCTTC	CSAEGGRAHNEQFF
TRBJ2-7	TRBD2	few	TRBV6-2/TRBV6-3	TGTGCCAGCAGTTACGCAACTAGCGGGAGATTCTACGAGCAGTACTTC	CASSYATSGRFYEQYF
TRBJ2-7	.	many	TRBV27	TGTGCCAGCAGTTGGGGTAGTAGCAACGAGCAGTACTTC	CASSWGSSNEQYF
TRBJ1-2	.	few	TRBV5-1	TGCGCCAGCAGCCTTGACACCACTAACTATGGCTACACCTTC	CASSLDTTNYGYTF
TRBJ2-2	.	few	TRBV18	TGTGCCAGCTCAGTTACCGGGGAGCTGTTTTTT	CASSVTGELFF
TRBJ2-2	.	many	TRBV4-1	TGTGCCAGCAGCCAAGAGGGAGGAACCGGGGAGCTGTTTTTT	CASSQEGGTGELFF
TRBJ2-1	TRBD2	many	TRBV5-1	TGCGCCAGCAGCCCCCAACTAGCGGGAGATGAAGAGCAGTTCTTC	CASSPQLAGDEEQFF
TRBJ1-1	TRBD1	many	TRBV12-3/TRBV12-4	TGTGCCAGCAGTTTAATGGCAGGGGGCGGGTTGAACACTGAAGCTTTCTTT	CASSLMAGGGLNTEAFF
TRBJ2-1	TRBD1	many	TRBV5-8	TGTGCCAGCAGGCTACGGACAGGGGGCAATGAGCAGTTCTTC	CASRLRTGGNEQFF
TRBJ2-3	.	.	TRBV12-5	TGTGCTAGTGCAACCACTACAGTAGATACGCAGTATTTT	CASATTTVDTQYF
TRBJ2-1	TRBD2	many	TRBV11-3	TGTGCCAGCAGCTTAGATCGTGGGACTAGCGGGTCATTCTACAATGAGCAGTTCTTC	CASSLDRGTSGSFYNEQFF
TRBJ1-2	.	.	TRBV4-3	TGCGCCAGCAGCCAAGTTTCGGGGAGTGGCTACACCTTC	CASSQVSGSGYTF
TRBJ1-1	.	many	TRBV3-1	TGTGCCAGCAACCACCGAGGGGACACTGAAGCTTTCTTT	CASNHRGDTEAFF
TRBJ1-1	.	many	TRBV11-3	TGTGCCAGCAGCTTAGAGGGACAGAACACTGAAGCTTTCTTT	CASSLEGQNTEAFF
TRBJ2-1	.	many	TRBV28	TGTGCCAGCAATCCGAGCTCCTACAATGAGCAGTTCTTC	CASNPSSYNEQFF
TRBJ1-3	TRBD1	.	TRBV6-1	TGTGCCAGCAGTGAAGCACCCAGGACAGGTTTCATATATTTT	CASSEAPRTGFIYF
TRBJ2-3	TRBD2	few	TRBV19	TGTGCCAGTAAGGAACTAGCGGGAGAAGGAGATACGCAGTATTTT	CASKELAGEGDTQYF
TRBJ2-1	.	many	TRBV28	TGTGCCAGCAGTTTATGGCAGGGGACCTACAATGAGCAGTTCTTC	CASSLWQGTYNEQFF